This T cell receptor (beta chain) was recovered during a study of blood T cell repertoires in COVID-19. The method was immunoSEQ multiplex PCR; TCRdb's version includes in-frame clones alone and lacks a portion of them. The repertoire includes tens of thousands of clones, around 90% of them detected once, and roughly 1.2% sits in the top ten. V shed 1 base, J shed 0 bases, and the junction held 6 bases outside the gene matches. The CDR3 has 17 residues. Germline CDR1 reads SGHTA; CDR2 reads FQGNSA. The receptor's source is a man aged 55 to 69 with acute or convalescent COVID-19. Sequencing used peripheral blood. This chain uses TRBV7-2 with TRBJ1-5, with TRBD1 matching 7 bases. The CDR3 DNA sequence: TGTGCCAGCAGCTTAGTGGGACAGCGTCTTAGCAATCAGCCCCAGCATTTT. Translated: CASSLVGQRLSNQPQHF.